Each of the 8 T cell receptor beta chains below was sequenced from the same sample in a study of cytomegalovirus exposure and HLA in healthy donors. The primer mix had 60 Vbeta and 13 Jbeta primers. Here immunoSEQ multiplex PCR was the method, and the copy in TCRdb shows in-frame clones only, minus some. The sample includes about 120,000 clones, 81% seen only once; the top ten take about 2%. The sequenced material came from PBMCs. These receptors were obtained from a woman between 40 and 50 years old in good health and CMV-seronegative.

The chain joins TRBV5-8 to TRBJ2-3; TRBD2 agrees at 14 bases. Trimming removed 4 bases from V and 4 bases from J; junction bases left unmatched: 5. The germline V gene encodes CDR1 SGHTS and CDR2 YDEGEE. The CDR3 length is 16 residues. The CDR3 DNA reads as TGTGCCAGCAGCACGGGACTAGCGGGAGTTCCAGATACGCAGTATTTT. This encodes CASSTGLAGVPDTQYF.

This chain links TRBV10-1 with TRBJ2-1, with TRBD2 matching 7 bases. Germline values: CDR1 WNHNN, CDR2 SYGVQD (reference sequence). Trimming took 3 bases from V and 5 from J; bases not matched to a gene: 13. The CDR3 contains 17 residues. CDR3 coding DNA: TGCGCCAGCAGTGACCCCGAAGGGGAGGGTATACACAATGAGCAGTTCTTC. This translates into CASSDPEGEGIHNEQFF.

This clone has a handful of counts. V and J are TRBV11-2 and TRBJ2-1; 7 bases line up with TRBD1. Unmatched junction bases numbered 11, after V lost 2 bases and J lost 1 base. The CDR3 runs to 18 residues. In germline, CDR1 is SGHAT, CDR2 FQNNGV. The CDR3 DNA is TGTGCCAGCAGCTTACTCGCAGGGGGAAGTGATTCCTACAATGAGCAGTTCTTC. Translating it yields CASSLLAGGSDSYNEQFF.

This clone has just one count. The rearrangement joins TRBV28 to TRBJ1-1, with a weak D call TRBD1 (5 bases). Per the germline V gene, CDR1 is MDHEN and CDR2 is SYDVKM. The CDR3 contains 17 residues. The V end was cut by 7 bases, the J end by 0 bases, with 21 bases between. The CDR3 nucleotides read TGTGCCAGCAATCGCCCTTGGGCAGGGACTCTGAACACTGAAGCTTTCTTT. This codes for CASNRPWAGTLNTEAFF.

This clone came up a few times. V usage is TRBV5-1 and J usage is TRBJ1-4; 10 bases line up with TRBD1. CDR3 length: 20 amino acids. In germline, CDR1 is SGHRS, CDR2 YFSETQ. Trimming cost V 2 bases and J 3 bases; bases outside gene matches: 16. CDR3 bases: TGCGCCAGCAGCTTTCGTAGCCCGGTTACTGGACAGGGGGCTAATGAAAAACTGTTTTTT. The encoded protein is CASSFRSPVTGQGANEKLFF. Supplemented by reference TRBV5-1 and TRBJ1-4, the full variable domain reads KAGVTQTPRYLIKTRGQQVTLSCSPISGHRSVSWYQQTPGQGLQFLFEYFSETQRNKGNFPGRFSGRQFSNSRSEMNVSTLELGDSALYLCASSFRSPVTGQGANEKLFFGSGTQLSVL.

The chain has TRBV7-6 and TRBJ1-6; D unresolved. The CDR3 loop spans 15 amino acids. From germline, CDR1 is SGHVS and CDR2 FNYEAQ. V was shortened by 6 bases and J by 0 bases, with 9 bases between the two germline ends. CDR3 loop: CASRSPGSYNSPLHF. The CDR3 DNA reads TGTGCCAGCAGGTCCCCGGGCTCCTATAATTCACCCCTCCACTTT.

V is TRBV18 and J is TRBJ2-7; a possible D gene is TRBD1 (5 bases). Germline V gives CDR1 KGHSH, CDR2 LQKENI. Between the trimmed V and J ends, which lost 6 bases and 4 bases, there was a span of 19 bases. This CDR3 has 15 amino acids. DNA of the CDR3: TGTGCCAGCTCTCCTGGGGCTGCAGAGCTTTACGAGCAGTACTTC. Translation: CASSPGAAELYEQYF.

This clone appeared once. The chain combines TRBV6-1 with TRBJ2-3, with a possible D match to TRBD2 (5 bases). The V end was cut by 6 bases, the J end by 0 bases, with 13 bases between. This CDR3 comprises 15 residues. Germline loops: CDR1 MNHNS, CDR2 SASEGT. CDR3 region: CASSSGFSSTDTQYF. CDR3 DNA: TGTGCCAGCAGCTCGGGGTTTTCTAGCACAGATACGCAGTATTTT.